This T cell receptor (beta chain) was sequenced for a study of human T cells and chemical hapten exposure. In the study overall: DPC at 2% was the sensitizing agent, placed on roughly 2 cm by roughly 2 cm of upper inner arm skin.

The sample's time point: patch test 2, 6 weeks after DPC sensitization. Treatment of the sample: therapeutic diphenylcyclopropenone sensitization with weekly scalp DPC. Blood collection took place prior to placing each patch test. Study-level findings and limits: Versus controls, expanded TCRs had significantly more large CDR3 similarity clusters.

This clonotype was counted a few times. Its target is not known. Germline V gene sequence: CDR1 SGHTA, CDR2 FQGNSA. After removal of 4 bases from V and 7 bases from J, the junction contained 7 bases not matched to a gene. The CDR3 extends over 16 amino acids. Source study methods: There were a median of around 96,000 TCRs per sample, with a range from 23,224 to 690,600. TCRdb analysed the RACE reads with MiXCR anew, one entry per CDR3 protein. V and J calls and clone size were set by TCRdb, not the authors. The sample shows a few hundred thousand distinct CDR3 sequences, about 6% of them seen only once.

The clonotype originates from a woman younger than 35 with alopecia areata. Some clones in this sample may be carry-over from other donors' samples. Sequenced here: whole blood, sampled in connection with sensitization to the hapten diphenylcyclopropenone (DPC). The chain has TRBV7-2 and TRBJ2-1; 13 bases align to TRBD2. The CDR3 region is CASSSPGLAGKNEQFF. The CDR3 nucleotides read TGTGCCAGCAGCTCACCGGGACTAGCGGGGAAGAATGAGCAGTTCTTC.